This section outlines one T cell receptor beta chain sequence together with its context. This clone has more than one count but fewer than ten. No antigen is known for it. Per-nucleotide qualities are absent, and no much larger clonotype sits a single base away. The germline V gene specifies SGDLS as CDR1 and YYNGEE as CDR2. The CDR3, from cysteine to phenylalanine, totals 14 residues. Kept here is only the CDR3 DNA, which spans 42 bases and is read in frame from base 1. At the junction V is shortened by 3 bases and J by 1 base, with 8 bases in between. The donors were included in the validation cohort of approximately 130 subjects, a group kept apart from the roughly 700-subject first cohort. The data originate from a study of cytomegalovirus exposure and HLA in healthy donors (dated by TCRdb to 2016 to 2017). Turning to the overall study: According to a later analysis, the roughly 120 validation repertoires were produced on the same platform as the roughly 600 repertoires of the first cohort. The study aimed to test whether signatures of past pathogen exposure could be identified by cataloging public T cell receptors. Along with the approximately 650-subject first cohort, a separate validation cohort of 120 different subjects was used. High-throughput TCR immunosequencing, statistical association of individual TCRs with disease status, and machine learning were combined to predict cytomegalovirus infection status. Results and caveats for the whole study, not just this receptor: A later analysis lacked HLA typing for the validation cohort, so it scored co-occurrence in that cohort across all 130 or so repertoires. In both the original and validation cohorts, the classifier was reported to diagnose cytomegalovirus status with high specificity and sensitivity. Across donors, most TCR sequences were observed very rarely, whereas some public TCRs were present in many individuals. In the study, roughly 160 TCR beta chains were listed as associated with cytomegalovirus. The authors suggested that the approach could potentially be extended to other disease states and immunological phenotypes. In vitro tests confirmed that a few of the cytomegalovirus-associated TCR beta chains recognize cytomegalovirus antigens. A later analysis found that TCRs clustered in the first cohort also tended to co-occur in the roughly 120 validation repertoires, with 94% of cluster scores above 0.

The library was produced with the immunoSEQ multiplex PCR assay. In the source study's methods: A statistical classification framework was developed to diagnose cytomegalovirus status using the catalog of TCR beta chain sequences. TCRdb took this table from immuneACCESS and kept in-frame rearrangements with V and J called. Such tables lack part of the clones; where checked against another copy, unresolved V genes explain under half of the gap, and the rest is unexplained. The V and J calls and the clone size are those of that table, but D and trimming were determined from the DNA. The sample table contains under 100,000 clones; only one count was recorded for roughly 96% of them. The ten largest make up 0.78% of the sample.

This chain joins TRBV9 to TRBJ1-3; a confident D gene designation cannot be given. The receptor was derived from a man younger than 35 in good health and CMV-seronegative. Sample: PBMCs. The base sequence is TGTGCCAGCAGCGCCGGTCTTTCTGGAAACACCATATATTTT. Its translation reads: CASSAGLSGNTIYF.